The sequence of this T cell receptor beta chain was determined in a study of T cells of healthy individuals. This clonotype was seen at least ten times. Per the germline V gene, CDR1 is SGHTA and CDR2 is FQGNSA. V trimming: 1 base; J trimming: 1 base; junction bases outside the gene matches: 13. The CDR3 covers 19 residues. From the 5' RACE reads, TCRdb called clonotypes with MiXCR, one entry per CDR3 protein. The sample consists of 75,000 to 95,000 distinct CDR3 sequences, around 5.1% of them appearing once. The sequence was collected from a female donor in good health. The chain uses TRBV7-2 and TRBJ2-3; 8 bases agree with TRBD2. The CDR3 loop is CASSLGERELFYGTDTQYF. CDR3 DNA sequence: TGTGCCAGCAGCTTAGGAGAGCGGGAGTTGTTTTATGGCACAGATACGCAGTATTTT.